Listed here are 32 T cell receptor beta chains from one sample, sequenced in a study of cytomegalovirus exposure and HLA in healthy donors. The data were produced by immunoSEQ multiplex PCR, yet TCRdb's version contains in-frame clones alone and is incomplete. The data hold some 45,000 clones, with roughly 94% observed a single time. The material sequenced was PBMCs. The source is a woman aged 18-29 years in good health and CMV-seropositive.

The gene calls are TRBV27 and TRBJ2-2; no definite D call. Per germline, CDR1 MNHEY and CDR2 SMNVEV (reference sequence). CDR3 length: 11 amino acids. V was trimmed by 5 bases and J by 5 bases, leaving 3 bases between them. The CDR3 loop is CASSHTGELFF. The CDR3 DNA reads as TGTGCCAGCAGTCATACCGGGGAGCTGTTTTTT.

In its sample, this clone was seen once. The chain uses TRBV7-3 and TRBJ2-1, with TRBD2 matching 10 bases. Germline lookup yields CDR1 SGHTA and CDR2 FQGTGA. This CDR3 spans 15 amino acids. V lost 5 bases to trimming and J lost 5 bases; unmatched junction nucleotides: 6. CDR3 DNA sequence: TGTGCCAGCAGCCTTAGCGGGAGGACCAACAATGAGCAGTTCTTC. Protein sequence: CASSLSGRTNNEQFF.

V is TRBV7-9 and J is TRBJ2-6; D is undetermined. The CDR3 extends over 14 amino acids. Germline CDR1 and CDR2: SEHNR and FQNEAQ (reference sequence). Trimming pared 5 bases from V and 1 base from J, leaving 6 bases between. The CDR3 DNA reads TGTGCCAGCAGCCAGTCTTCTGGGGCCAACGTCCTGACTTTC. Translating gives CASSQSSGANVLTF.

The chain combines TRBV4-1 with TRBJ2-3; D might be TRBD2 (6 bases). Germline V gene sequence: CDR1 MGHRA, CDR2 YSYEKL. This CDR3 is built from 13 residues. The V end lost 0 bases, the J end lost 11 bases, and 12 bases lay between the germline ends. In DNA, the CDR3 is TGCGCCAGCAGCCAAGATGGGGGGTTAGGGCAGTATTTT. Protein: CASSQDGGLGQYF.

CDR3 sequence reads: CAISEFQAFDTQYF. The CDR3 bases are TGTGCCATCAGTGAGTTCCAGGCTTTTGATACGCAGTATTTT. The V and J genes are TRBV10-3 and TRBJ2-3; D is unclear. V dropped 1 base and J dropped 6 bases, with 11 bases sitting between them. The CDR3 spans 14 residues. Per germline, CDR1 ENHRY and CDR2 SYGVKD.

The rearrangement joins TRBV11-3 to TRBJ2-2, with TRBD2 as a possible D gene (5 bases). The germline gives CDR1 SGHNT, CDR2 YENEEA. The CDR3 covers 14 residues. Trimming took 0 bases from V and 7 from J, leaving 9 bases between them. This CDR3 is CASSLDRGIGELFF. CDR3 coding DNA: TGTGCCAGCAGCTTAGATCGGGGAATCGGGGAGCTGTTTTTT.

The chain recombines TRBV7-8 with TRBJ2-2, with D perhaps matching TRBD2 (7 bases). The germline V and J ends were trimmed by 3 bases and 4 bases, with 15 bases remaining between them. This CDR3 contains 16 residues. CDR1 and CDR2 (germline): SGHVS, FQNEAQ. The CDR3 loop reads CASSFSTGGVTGELFF. The CDR3 bases are TGTGCCAGCAGCTTTTCAACGGGGGGCGTCACCGGGGAGCTGTTTTTT.

This clone was seen a few times. The chain carries TRBV6-1 and TRBJ2-3; D gene uncertain. Trimming shortened V by 1 base and J by 2 bases, and 16 bases separated the two germline ends. The CDR3 runs to 17 residues. CDR1 and CDR2 from the germline V gene are MNHNS and SASEGT. The CDR3 reads CASSEDLYFEDTDTQYF. In nucleotides, the CDR3 is TGTGCCAGCAGTGAAGATCTTTATTTCGAGGACACAGATACGCAGTATTTT.

This clone was counted only a few times. The V gene is TRBV28, the J gene TRBJ2-3; 12 bases map to TRBD2. V dropped 5 bases and J dropped 4; count of bases not matched to a gene: 4. CDR1 is MDHEN, CDR2 SYDVKM, per germline. The CDR3 extends over 15 amino acids. This CDR3 is CASSPSGRAPDTQYF. The CDR3 bases are TGTGCCAGCAGTCCTAGCGGGAGGGCCCCAGATACGCAGTATTTT.

This chain connects TRBV5-1 to TRBJ2-7, with D perhaps TRBD1 (5 bases). CDR1 SGHRS and CDR2 YFSETQ come from the germline V gene. Trimming shortened V by 2 bases and J by 2 bases, and 11 bases separated the two germline ends. CDR3 size: 14 residues. The CDR3 is CASSFQGSPYEQYF. CDR3 nucleotide sequence: TGCGCCAGCAGCTTTCAGGGTTCACCCTACGAGCAGTACTTC.

V and J are TRBV18 and TRBJ1-2; D is unresolved. The CDR3 is 15 residues long. Germline CDR1 is KGHSH and CDR2 is LQKENI. The V end lost 6 bases, the J end lost 1 base, and 15 bases lay between the germline ends. Written as DNA, the CDR3 is TGTGCCAGCTCTCCCGGGTCTCTCCTTAACTATGGCTACACCTTC. It encodes CASSPGSLLNYGYTF. The full variable domain, in which reference TRBV18 and TRBJ1-2 provide the parts outside the CDR3, is NAGVMQNPRHLVRRRGQEARLRCSPMKGHSHVYWYRQLPEEGLKFMVYLQKENIIDESGMPKERFSAEFPKEGPSILRIQQVVRGDSAAYFCASSPGSLLNYGYTFGSGTRLTVV.

The chain couples TRBV18 to TRBJ2-1; TRBD1 matches at 11 bases. The germline V gene has CDR1 KGHSH and CDR2 LQKENI. V was clipped by 2 bases and J by 8 bases; unmatched bases: 2. This CDR3 contains 14 residues. CDR3 coding DNA: TGTGCCAGCTCACCATGGGACAGGGGGGATGAGCAGTTCTTC. Translating it yields CASSPWDRGDEQFF.

The chain's CDR3 is CASSQGRAGQGYEQYF. The CDR3 coding sequence is TGCGCCAGCAGCCAAGGGCGAGCGGGGCAGGGCTACGAGCAGTACTTC. The chain couples TRBV4-3 to TRBJ2-7; TRBD2 aligns across 7 bases. This CDR3 contains 16 residues. The germline gives CDR1 LGHNA, CDR2 YSLEER. J was trimmed by 3 bases and V by 1 base; bases with no gene match: 9.

This sequence joins TRBV30 and TRBJ2-3, with 8 nucleotides matching TRBD1. Germline trimming cut 3 bases from V and 5 bases from J; bases unmatched to any gene: 7. Germline V gene lookup returns CDR1 GTSNPN and CDR2 SVGIG (reference sequence). The CDR3 is 14 residues long. CDR3 amino acids: CAWRDRGAVDTQYF. The CDR3 coding sequence is TGTGCCTGGAGAGACAGGGGAGCCGTAGATACGCAGTATTTT.

V is TRBV5-1 and J is TRBJ1-5; TRBD1 matches 8 bases. V lost 0 bases, J lost 0 bases, and 17 bases stayed unmatched. This CDR3 comprises 21 residues. Germline CDR1 reads SGHRS; CDR2 reads YFSETQ. The DNA for the CDR3 is TGCGCCAGCAGCTTGGGACCCCCCTACAGGGGGGGGGATTATAGCAATCAGCCCCAGCATTTT. Its protein is CASSLGPPYRGGDYSNQPQHF. Combining the CDR3 with reference TRBV5-1 and TRBJ1-5 gives the whole variable domain KAGVTQTPRYLIKTRGQQVTLSCSPISGHRSVSWYQQTPGQGLQFLFEYFSETQRNKGNFPGRFSGRQFSNSRSEMNVSTLELGDSALYLCASSLGPPYRGGDYSNQPQHFGDGTRLSIL.

The chain employs TRBV19 and TRBJ2-5; a weak D match, TRBD1 (6 bases). This CDR3 region has 11 residues. CDR1 and CDR2 (germline): LNHDA, SQIVND (reference sequence). CDR3 bases: TGTGCGATCAAACAGGGTGAGACCCAGTACTTC. Its protein product is CAIKQGETQYF. Combining the CDR3 with reference TRBV19 and TRBJ2-5 gives the whole variable domain DGGITQSPKYLFRKEGQNVTLSCEQNLNHDAMYWYRQDPGQGLRLIYYSQIVNDFQKGDIAEGYSVSREKKESFPLTVTSAQKNPTAFYLCAIKQGETQYFGPGTRLLVL.

V and J are TRBV23-1 and TRBJ2-7, with 7 bases matching TRBD1. TRBV23-1 is identified as an open reading frame with a role that is uncertain. Trimming cost V 4 bases and J 2 bases; bases outside gene matches: 14. The CDR3 is made up of 17 amino acids. CDR3 sequence (DNA): TGCGCCAGCAGTCGCGACAGGGACCAACCTCAGACCTACGAGCAGTACTTC. Translating it yields CASSRDRDQPQTYEQYF.

The rearrangement links TRBV6-1 to TRBJ2-7, with 14 bases matching TRBD2. CDR1 and CDR2 from the germline V gene are MNHNS and SASEGT. The CDR3 has 15 residues. The V segment lost 7 bases and the J segment 7 bases; nucleotides outside the gene matches: 9. CDR3 protein: CASTMTSGRAGEQYF. The CDR3 DNA is TGTGCCAGCACCATGACTAGCGGGAGGGCGGGTGAGCAGTACTTC.

J is TRBJ1-4 and V is TRBV6-5; D is uncertain. Trimming cost V 3 bases and J 7 bases, with 18 bases left between them. CDR3 length: 16 amino acids. Germline CDR1 is MNHEY and CDR2 is SVGAGI. CDR3: CASSYGREFAGEKLFF. DNA for the CDR3: TGTGCCAGCAGTTATGGAAGGGAGTTTGCGGGTGAAAAACTGTTTTTT.

The CDR3 here is CATKLAGASHEQYF. CDR3 DNA sequence: TGCGCCACCAAGTTGGCGGGAGCATCCCACGAGCAGTACTTC. The gene calls are TRBV10-2 and TRBJ2-7, with 7 bases lining up with TRBD2. This CDR3 has 14 amino acids. With V trimmed by 10 bases and J by 5 bases, 14 bases remained unmatched. Germline V gene data show CDR1 as WSHSY and CDR2 as SAAADI.

V gene TRBV7-2 combines with J gene TRBJ2-7; D possibly corresponds to TRBD1 (6 bases). The V gene lost 5 bases and the J gene lost 5 bases, with 10 bases spanning the gap. The CDR3 consists of 12 residues. Germline V gene sequence: CDR1 SGHTA, CDR2 FQGNSA. CDR3 protein: CASSEDSHEQYF. CDR3 DNA sequence: TGTGCCAGCAGCGAGGACAGCCACGAGCAGTACTTC.

The V call is TRBV6-4, the J call TRBJ2-3, with 10 positions matching TRBD2. J was trimmed by 5 bases and V by 4 bases; bases with no gene match: 0. From germline, CDR1 is MRHNA and CDR2 SNTAGT. The CDR3 spans 13 residues. In DNA form, the CDR3 reads TGTGCCAGCAGTGCTAGCGGGAGAGATACGCAGTATTTT. The encoded protein is CASSASGRDTQYF.

The CDR3 DNA reads as TGTGCCAGTAGTTCCCTGACCCAGGGGGCCTACAATGAGCAGTTCTTC. This encodes CASSSLTQGAYNEQFF. The rearrangement joins TRBV19 to TRBJ2-1, with 7 bases aligning to TRBD1. V lost 5 bases to trimming and J lost 2 bases; unmatched junction nucleotides: 9. The CDR3 length is 16 residues. Looked up from germline, CDR1 is LNHDA and CDR2 is SQIVND (reference sequence).

The chain combines TRBV7-2 with TRBJ2-1; 11 bases match TRBD2. CDR1 and CDR2 (germline): SGHTA, FQGNSA. The CDR3 runs 17 residues. With 5 bases clipped from V and 4 bases from J, the junction kept 10 bases outside the gene matches. The CDR3 DNA follows: TGTGCCAGCAGCCTGATTAGACTAGCGGGGCCGTACAATGAGCAGTTCTTC. It specifies CASSLIRLAGPYNEQFF.

The chain has TRBV9 and TRBJ2-5, with TRBD1 as a possible D gene (6 bases). Trimming cost V 3 bases and J 2 bases, with 11 bases left between them. The CDR3 length is 14 residues. CDR1 SGDLS and CDR2 YYNGEE come from the germline V gene. The DNA for the CDR3 is TGTGCCAGCAGCGGCCAAAGGGGGCAAGAGACCCAGTACTTC. Translated: CASSGQRGQETQYF.

This sequence joins TRBV14 and TRBJ1-2; D remains ambiguous. Trimming shortened V by 2 bases and J by 2 bases, and 12 bases separated the two germline ends. The germline CDR1 and CDR2 sequences are SGHDN and FVKESK. The CDR3 is made up of 15 amino acids. The CDR3 sequence is CASSQLSQTNYGYTF. CDR3 nucleotides: TGTGCCAGCAGCCAACTTTCACAGACAAACTATGGCTACACCTTC.

The chain recombines TRBV6-1 with TRBJ2-1, with a possible D match to TRBD2 (6 bases). From germline, CDR1 is MNHNS and CDR2 SASEGT. The CDR3 runs 14 residues. The ends were cut back, 5 bases at V and 9 bases at J, with 17 bases in the middle. As DNA, the CDR3 is TGTGCCAGCAGTCCGGCGGGACGGCCCTTTGAGCAGTTCTTC. Protein: CASSPAGRPFEQFF.

This clone was observed once. V usage is TRBV18 and J usage is TRBJ1-1, with a possible D match to TRBD1 (5 bases). CDR3 length: 20 amino acids. V lost 2 bases and J lost 1, with 26 bases in between. Germline CDR1 reads KGHSH; CDR2 reads LQKENI. In DNA form, the CDR3 reads TGTGCCAGCTCACCAATAAAAGGGACTAAAGGTGGCGGGGGGAACACTGAAGCTTTCTTT. It translates to CASSPIKGTKGGGGNTEAFF.

The chain couples TRBV4-2 to TRBJ2-1, with TRBD1 matching over 9 bases. Germline values: CDR1 LGHNA, CDR2 YNFKEQ. V shed 5 bases, J shed 8 bases, and the junction held 13 bases outside the gene matches. This CDR3 is built from 16 residues. This CDR3 is CASSETGTGPWDEQFF. CDR3 coding DNA: TGTGCCAGCAGCGAGACCGGGACAGGGCCTTGGGATGAGCAGTTCTTC.

J is TRBJ2-7 and V is TRBV5-6, with D maybe TRBD2 (6 bases). CDR3 length: 13 residues. The V end lost 4 bases, the J end lost 3 bases, and 11 bases lay between the germline ends. CDR1 is SGHDT and CDR2 is YYEEEE in the germline V gene. DNA for the CDR3: TGTGCCAGCAGCAGTGCGGGGCGCTACGAGCAGTACTTC. The encoded protein is CASSSAGRYEQYF.

This chain uses TRBV29-1 with TRBJ1-1; D is uncertain. V lost 6 bases to trimming and J lost 6 bases, with 11 bases between them. Germline CDR1 and CDR2: SQVTM and ANQGSEA. The CDR3 sequence is 11 residues long. The CDR3 coding sequence is TGCAGCGTGCAAGGGAGCGCTGAAGCTTTCTTT. It specifies CSVQGSAEAFF.

The chain carries TRBV28 and TRBJ1-2; TRBD1 might be the D (5 bases). Germline-derived CDR1 and CDR2 are MDHEN and SYDVKM. CDR3 length equals 16 residues. V lost 6 bases, J lost 5 bases, and 22 bases lay in between. The DNA for the CDR3 is TGTGCCAGCAGCGTGTCAGCAGGGAAGACTCGGTATGGCTACACCTTC. It is translated as CASSVSAGKTRYGYTF.